This entry lists 27 T cell receptor beta chains sequenced from one sample in a study of post-analysis software for immune sequencing data. General study points: Five or six TRBV segments were more frequent in patients than controls; TRBV5-6, TRBV5-1 and TRBV20-1 belonged to this group.

Their antigen targets remain unknown. Incorporated into the TCR beta cDNA libraries were unique molecular identifiers, which served to reduce PCR and sequencing biases. TCRdb analysed the PCR reads with MiXCR anew, one entry per CDR3 protein. The sample gives around 500,000 distinct CDR3 sequences, roughly 34% of which show up once; 4.5% to 7.5% is in the top ten. The sequencing sample was made of blood. The source is a girl aged 2 to 17 with multiple sclerosis.

J is TRBJ2-1 and V is TRBV3-1, with 8 bases identical to TRBD1. The CDR3 has 17 residues. From germline, CDR1 is LGHDT and CDR2 YNNKEL (reference sequence). V gave up 1 base and J gave up 3 bases; unmatched junction bases: 8. For the CDR3, the DNA is TGTGCCAGCAGCCAAGCCCTCGGGACAGGCCTCTACAATGAGCAGTTCTTC. Protein: CASSQALGTGLYNEQFF.

This clonotype has ten or more counts. The genes are TRBV20-1 and TRBJ2-6; D ambiguous. Germline loops: CDR1 DFQATT, CDR2 SNEGSKA (reference sequence). With 6 bases removed from V and 0 bases from J, the gap between germline ends came to 9 bases. The CDR3 consists of 14 residues. CDR3 coding DNA: TGCAGTGCAAACTCAGGCTCTGGGGCCAACGTCCTGACTTTC. Encoded protein: CSANSGSGANVLTF.

This clonotype was counted a few times. The CDR3 DNA reads as TGCGCCAGCAGCTTGAAAGGGCAGGGGGCGGCTGACAATGAGCAGTTCTTC. It specifies CASSLKGQGAADNEQFF. The chain recombines TRBV5-1 with TRBJ2-1; 8 bases align to TRBD1. The junction had 11 bases not matched to a gene; V was cut back by 1 base and J by 5 bases. There are 17 residues in the CDR3. Germline V CDR1 and CDR2: SGHRS, YFSETQ.

The J gene is TRBJ1-1, the V gene TRBV7-3; D is undetermined. Trimming shortened V by 6 bases and J by 1 base, and 9 bases separated the two germline ends. Looked up from germline, CDR1 is SGHTA and CDR2 is FQGTGA. The CDR3 has 13 amino acids. DNA for the CDR3: TGTGCCAGCAGGAGGACCCCGAACACTGAAGCTTTCTTT. It codes for CASRRTPNTEAFF.

V usage is TRBV10-3 and J usage is TRBJ2-3; 7 bases fit TRBD1. J gave up 2 bases and V 3 bases, and 5 bases lay outside the gene matches. CDR1 is ENHRY, CDR2 SYGVKD, per germline. The CDR3 spans 15 residues. The CDR3 region is CAISEGGEPTDTQYF. Written as DNA, the CDR3 is TGTGCCATCAGTGAAGGGGGCGAACCCACAGATACGCAGTATTTT.

The rearrangement joins TRBV5-5 to TRBJ1-1, with no clear D. Germline lookup yields CDR1 SGHKS and CDR2 YYEKEE (reference sequence). CDR3 length: 11 amino acids. With 6 bases removed from V and 10 bases from J, the gap between germline ends came to 13 bases. CDR3 nucleotides: TGTGCCAGCACCTCGACCGGCGGAGCTTTCTTT. This codes for CASTSTGGAFF. Combining the CDR3 with reference TRBV5-5 and TRBJ1-1 gives the whole variable domain DAGVTQSPTHLIKTRGQQVTLRCSPISGHKSVSWYQQVLGQGPQFIFQYYEKEERGRGNFPDRFSARQFPNYSSELNVNALLLGDSALYLCASTSTGGAFFGQGTRLTVV.

The gene calls are TRBV20-1 and TRBJ1-2; tentatively, D is TRBD1 (6 bases). The germline V and J ends were trimmed by 6 bases and 3 bases, with 11 bases remaining between them. Germline V lookup: CDR1 DFQATT, CDR2 SNEGSKA (reference sequence). There are 12 residues in the CDR3. Here the CDR3 DNA reads TGCAGTGCAAAACAGGGAGACTATGGCTACACCTTC. As protein: CSAKQGDYGYTF.

In this sample, this clonotype turned up a few times. The rearrangement uses TRBV7-9 and TRBJ1-2; D perhaps matches TRBD1 (6 bases). The germline gives CDR1 SEHNR, CDR2 FQNEAQ (reference sequence). CDR3 length equals 16 residues. V was pared by 4 bases and J by 6 bases, with 21 bases between. CDR3 sequence (DNA): TGTGCCAGCAGCTGGTCGATTAACCAGGGGCGAGATGGCTACACCTTC. This sequence encodes CASSWSINQGRDGYTF.

This clonotype was seen only a few times. This chain joins TRBV20-1 and TRBJ2-1, with D perhaps assigned TRBD1 or TRBD2 (5 bases each). V lost 3 bases, J lost 3 bases, and 12 bases lay in between. Germline CDR1 is DFQATT and CDR2 is SNEGSKA (reference sequence). This CDR3 contains 14 residues. The CDR3 DNA reads TGCAGTGCTAGCGCCGGGGCCGACTACAATGAGCAGTTCTTC. Translating it yields CSASAGADYNEQFF.

CDR3 DNA: TGTGCCAGCAGTGAAGCGCGTGACTACAATGAGCAGTACTTC. This gives the protein CASSEARDYNEQYF. The chain is built from TRBV2 and TRBJ2-5; D possibly corresponds to TRBD2 (5 bases). V was trimmed by 0 bases and J by 11 bases, leaving 16 bases between them. The CDR3 has 14 residues. Germline V gene lookup returns CDR1 SNHLY and CDR2 FYNNEI.

This clonotype was observed many times. The V call is TRBV4-1, the J call TRBJ1-2; tentative D call: TRBD1 (5 bases). The CDR3 extends over 15 amino acids. Germline CDR1 MGHRA, CDR2 YSYEKL. The germline V and J ends were trimmed by 3 bases and 3 bases, with 14 bases remaining between them. The CDR3 sequence is CASSQPSGGDYGYTF. The CDR3 nucleotides are TGCGCCAGCAGCCAGCCCTCCGGGGGAGACTATGGCTACACCTTC.

V and J are TRBV20-1 and TRBJ1-2, with a weak D call TRBD1 (6 bases). V dropped 0 bases and J dropped 6 bases, with 17 bases sitting between them. This CDR3 has 15 residues. The germline V gene has CDR1 DFQATT and CDR2 SNEGSKA (reference sequence). CDR3 sequence (DNA): TGCAGTGCTAGAGAGGGGCGGGGGGCGTTGCATGGCTACACCTTC. It specifies CSAREGRGALHGYTF.

This clonotype was seen only a few times. This chain joins TRBV5-1 and TRBJ2-3; 8 nucleotides line up with TRBD1. CDR1 and CDR2 (germline): SGHRS, YFSETQ. The trim removed 4 bases at V and 3 bases at J, leaving 7 bases unmatched. This CDR3 has 15 amino acids. This CDR3 reads CASSPQGVGTDTQYF. The DNA for the CDR3 is TGCGCCAGCAGCCCACAGGGGGTAGGGACAGATACGCAGTATTTT.

This clonotype occurred once. A clone one base away is much larger, so this may be a read error. The rearrangement joins TRBV24-1 to TRBJ2-5; D is uncertain. Germline CDR1 is KGHDR and CDR2 is SFDVKD. This CDR3 has 13 residues. In nucleotides, the CDR3 is TGTGTCACCAGTGACTTCCGAGAAGAGACCCAGTACTTC. It is translated as CVTSDFREETQYF.

The V gene is TRBV20-1, the J gene TRBJ1-2; a possible D gene is TRBD1 (6 bases). The CDR3 covers 11 residues. Germline CDR1 is DFQATT and CDR2 is SNEGSKA (reference sequence). Trimming removed 3 bases at V and 8 bases at J, with 10 bases between. The CDR3: CSARNRVGYTF. The CDR3 bases are TGCAGTGCTAGGAACAGGGTCGGCTACACCTTC.

This clonotype was seen more than once but under ten times. The CDR3 reads CASSPTGGGYVGETQYF. CDR3 nucleotides: TGTGCCAGCAGCCCGACCGGCGGGGGGTATGTGGGGGAGACCCAGTACTTC. This sequence joins TRBV5-5 and TRBJ2-5; 8 bases line up with TRBD2. Germline values: CDR1 SGHKS, CDR2 YYEKEE (reference sequence). V was clipped by 4 bases and J by 5 bases; unmatched bases: 16. CDR3 length: 17 amino acids. Variable domain in full (rest from reference TRBV5-5 and TRBJ2-5): DAGVTQSPTHLIKTRGQQVTLRCSPISGHKSVSWYQQVLGQGPQFIFQYYEKEERGRGNFPDRFSARQFPNYSSELNVNALLLGDSALYLCASSPTGGGYVGETQYFGPGTRLLVL.

This clonotype was seen a handful of times. V is TRBV10-3 and J is TRBJ1-1; possible D gene TRBD1, 5 bases. With 0 bases removed from V and 6 bases from J, the gap between germline ends came to 11 bases. The CDR3 is 14 amino acids. From germline, CDR1 is ENHRY and CDR2 SYGVKD. DNA for the CDR3: TGTGCCATCAGTGAGTCTTGGCAGGGCTCTGAAGCTTTCTTT. This codes for CAISESWQGSEAFF.

This clonotype was seen repeatedly, ten times or more. The V call is TRBV20-1, the J call TRBJ2-5, with no clear D. Germline V lookup: CDR1 DFQATT, CDR2 SNEGSKA (reference sequence). The CDR3 contains 14 residues. The ends were cut back, 0 bases at V and 5 bases at J, with 13 bases in the middle. The CDR3 loop is CSARDGEIRETQYF. In DNA form, the CDR3 reads TGCAGTGCTAGAGATGGAGAGATAAGGGAGACCCAGTACTTC.

The CDR3 here is CASSLTVDGGNEQFF. The CDR3 DNA reads TGTGCCAGCAGCTTAACCGTTGACGGGGGAAATGAGCAGTTCTTC. The V and J genes are TRBV11-1 and TRBJ2-1; D possibly corresponds to TRBD2 (6 bases). This CDR3 is built from 15 residues. Germline CDR1 is SGHAT and CDR2 is FQDESV (reference sequence). V dropped 2 bases and J dropped 7 bases, with 15 bases sitting between them.

The rearrangement links TRBV7-8 to TRBJ1-1; unclear D gene. Germline loops: CDR1 SGHVS, CDR2 FQNEAQ. Trimming took 0 bases from V and 1 from J, leaving 12 bases between them. The CDR3 is 16 residues long. For the CDR3, the DNA is TGTGCCAGCAGCTTAGCGTGGGGATTAGGGAACACTGAAGCTTTCTTT. Residues: CASSLAWGLGNTEAFF.

This clonotype was counted a few times. The chain joins TRBV7-9 to TRBJ2-7; 7 bases line up with TRBD2. Unmatched junction bases numbered 11, after V lost 5 bases and J lost 4 bases. The CDR3 runs to 15 residues. CDR1 and CDR2 (germline): SEHNR, FQNEAQ (reference sequence). CDR3 protein: CASSPSSRLAYEQYF. CDR3 sequence (DNA): TGTGCCAGCAGCCCCTCTTCGAGACTAGCTTACGAGCAGTACTTC.

Written as DNA, the CDR3 is TGCGCCAGCAGCTTTGGGGGGCGTCCAGATACGCAGTATTTT. Translating gives CASSFGGRPDTQYF. V usage is TRBV5-1 and J usage is TRBJ2-3, with D perhaps matching TRBD1 or TRBD2 (6 bases each). The germline CDR1 and CDR2 sequences are SGHRS and YFSETQ. With 2 bases removed from V and 4 bases from J, the gap between germline ends came to 11 bases. This CDR3 contains 14 residues.

Only a few counts were recorded for this clonotype. The V gene is TRBV5-1, the J gene TRBJ2-3; the match to TRBD2 covers 7 bases. CDR3 length equals 15 residues. The junction had 2 bases not matched to a gene; V was cut back by 0 bases and J by 1 base. The germline V gene encodes CDR1 SGHRS and CDR2 YFSETQ. The CDR3 nucleotides are TGCGCCAGCAGCTTGGAAAGCGGGGGCACAGATACGCAGTATTTT. Residues: CASSLESGGTDTQYF.

This clonotype has more than one count but fewer than ten. The rearrangement joins TRBV18 to TRBJ2-7; D ambiguous. The germline V gene has CDR1 KGHSH and CDR2 LQKENI. V lost 4 bases, J lost 2 bases, and 9 bases lay in between. The CDR3 has 13 amino acids. The CDR3 sequence is CASSRGSTYEQYF. DNA of the CDR3: TGTGCCAGCTCACGGGGTAGTACCTACGAGCAGTACTTC.

The chain employs TRBV5-8 and TRBJ2-1; TRBD2 aligns across 7 bases. The germline V gene has CDR1 SGHTS and CDR2 YDEGEE. The ends lost 4 bases at V and 2 bases at J; junction bases unmatched: 6. The CDR3 is 15 residues long. The CDR3 DNA is TGTGCCAGCAGCGTCGGGGAGGGGACCTACAATGAGCAGTTCTTC. As protein: CASSVGEGTYNEQFF. The full variable domain, rest sourced from reference TRBV5-8 and TRBJ2-1, is EAGVTQSPTHLIKTRGQQATLRCSPISGHTSVYWYQQALGLGLQFLLWYDEGEERNRGNFPPRFSGRQFPNYSSELNVNALELEDSALYLCASSVGEGTYNEQFFGPGTRLTVL.

This clonotype appeared many times. The chain carries TRBV21-1 and TRBJ2-7. TRBV21-1 is flagged as a pseudogene. This CDR3 spans 10 amino acids. The CDR3: CASSKDEQYF. CDR3 DNA: TGTGCCAGCAGCAAAGACGAGCAGTACTTC.

The V call is TRBV27, the J call TRBJ2-7; D may be TRBD1 (6 bases). The germline CDR1 and CDR2 sequences are MNHEY and SMNVEV (reference sequence). This CDR3 spans 13 amino acids. Trimming took off 5 bases at V and 5 bases at J, with 13 bases between the two ends. CDR3 sequence: CASSNTGMDEQYF. The CDR3 DNA reads as TGTGCCAGCAGTAATACAGGGATGGACGAGCAGTACTTC.